This T cell receptor beta chain stems from a study of monozygotic twins with inflammatory bowel disease (dated 2019 in TCRdb). With respect to the entire study: The complete study included about 30 monozygotic twin pairs: 19 IBD-discordant Danish pairs and nine German pairs, of which four were IBD-concordant and five were IBD-discordant. The search for disease-associated traits relied mainly on comparing IBD patients with their genetically identical healthy co-twins within discordant pairs. Each individual had, on average, about 151 000 unique TCRalpha sequences and 181 000 unique TCRbeta sequences available for analysis.

Library generation was performed with 5' RACE. The input for every TCR library was 3,500 to 4,000 ng of total RNA. For each sample, cDNA synthesis with SMARTScribe reverse transcriptase was split into eight separate reactions. During cDNA synthesis, unique molecular identifiers containing a 6-nucleotide sample barcode were introduced by template switching. TCRalpha and TCRbeta cDNA was amplified by two nested PCRs of approximately 17 and 9 cycles, with bead purification after each PCR. Before amplification, the cDNA was treated with uracil DNA-glycosylase and purified using the QIAquick PCR purification kit. In the second PCR, Illumina TruSeq-compatible adapters and sample-specific barcodes were added. TapeStation and Qubit were used to check library quality and concentration, and 4 to 6 ng of each library went into the pool. Sequencing of the pooled libraries was done on an Illumina HiSeq2500 single-index Rapid Run using custom sequencing primers and 2 x 100 bp reads. The authors' pipeline ran thus. MiGEC version 1.2.6 was used for UMI-based consensus assembly to correct PCR and sequencing errors. MiXCR version 2.1.1 handled V(D)J alignment, clonotype assembly and CDR3 extraction. Gene usage, clonotype sharing and MAIT/NKT TCR abundance were normalised by analysing the top 1000, 10 000 and 20 000 clonotypes per sample. Diversity was computed as the inverse Simpson index with the vegan R package after downsampling to 27 000 UMIs. Paired Mann-Whitney U tests were applied to discordant twin pairs, with Benjamini-Hochberg correction for multiple testing. TCRdb reprocessed the public reads and reports one entry per CDR3 protein sequence, without DNA. The V and J calls, along with clone size, are taken from TCRdb and not from the paper's own processing. The sample table gives some 450,000 distinct CDR3 sequences. The top ten constitute about 2.6% of the sample.

Results the study describes overall, beyond this receptor: The results gave no support for a single strong signal or clonotype linked to IBD. Measured by the inverse Simpson index, TCRbeta repertoire diversity was lower in IBD patients than in their healthy co-twins. Different T cell subtypes could not be distinguished in the analysis. Fewer clonotypes were shared with other individuals by IBD patients than by healthy twins, most markedly in patients showing signs of disease activity. Concordant and discordant twins showed no difference in repertoire similarity, possibly because of limited statistical power. Differing immunosuppressive treatments among patients may have added background noise and inter-individual variability to the repertoires.

Of note for this clonotype: What antigen it recognizes has not been identified.

From each donor, a roughly 2.4 ml peripheral blood sample was collected into PAXgene tubes and kept at -80 degrees C. Total RNA was isolated from whole blood with the PAXgene blood miRNA kit on an automated QIAcube, without T cell sorting. Peripheral blood from monozygotic twin pairs who were concordant or discordant for inflammatory bowel disease underwent deep TCRalpha and TCRbeta repertoire profiling using unique molecular barcoding. Smoking habits were recorded for all twin pairs, with individuals classified as current, former or never smokers. Per the germline V gene, KGHDR is the CDR1 and SFDVKD is the CDR2. Inclusive of the bounding cysteine and phenylalanine, the CDR3 is 13 residues long. No DNA accompanies this entry.

The TCR was taken from a human donor with ulcerative colitis or Crohn's disease, or a healthy co-twin of an affected twin (not recorded which). The V and J segments used are TRBV24-1 and TRBJ2-1. Sequencing was done on a sample of blood. The CDR3 region has the sequence CATSDTTGGEQFF.